Listed below are T cell receptor beta chains from one sample, sequenced in a study of shared clonotypes between healthy human individuals. Generated by immunoSEQ multiplex PCR, the TCRdb table keeps only in-frame clones and is missing some. Here the sample spans fewer than 500,000 clones, 60% to 80% being singletons. Specimen: PBMCs. The source is a woman aged 40 to 55 in good health. Some clones in this sample may be carry-over from other donors' samples. Each CDR3 is given with its conserved first and last residue. Each record gives: clone size, V gene, CDR3 protein. The listing skips clone size in some rows; elsewhere it reads once, few, many or a size class.

clone_size: -; v_call: TRBV4-1; cdr3_aa: CASSQDAGLADPRNIQYF
clone_size: -; v_call: TRBV5-1; cdr3_aa: CASKSLQGDYGYTF
clone_size: -; v_call: TRBV2; cdr3_aa: CASSDSPPDPYTGELFF
clone_size: -; v_call: TRBV5-8; cdr3_aa: CASSFHQETQYF
clone_size: -; v_call: TRBV7-3; cdr3_aa: CASSLGYGMNTGELFF
clone_size: -; v_call: TRBV18; cdr3_aa: CASSPSAGSNEKLFF
clone_size: many; v_call: TRBV11-3; cdr3_aa: CASSLAPAFTGSDNEQFF
clone_size: -; v_call: TRBV4-1; cdr3_aa: CASSQQEGSNEKLFF
clone_size: -; v_call: TRBV7-9; cdr3_aa: CASSTRRDSHGETQYF
clone_size: -; v_call: TRBV10-1; cdr3_aa: CASSEPATGDEETQYF
clone_size: -; v_call: TRBV18; cdr3_aa: CASSPPVGQGYGYTF
clone_size: few; v_call: TRBV30; cdr3_aa: CAQIRDRGLYGYTF
clone_size: -; v_call: TRBV28; cdr3_aa: CASSLGQFNQPQHF
clone_size: -; v_call: TRBV16; cdr3_aa: CASSHIEGGLFGEQYF
clone_size: -; v_call: TRBV5-1; cdr3_aa: CASFYRVETDTQYF
clone_size: once; v_call: TRBV7-2; cdr3_aa: CASSPYSGITGELFF
clone_size: -; v_call: TRBV2; cdr3_aa: CAGYQRTGGTRDYTF
clone_size: -; v_call: TRBV5-4; cdr3_aa: CASSLRTGGYEQYF
clone_size: -; v_call: TRBV6-6; cdr3_aa: CASKAGGSYSPLHF
clone_size: -; v_call: TRBV5-1; cdr3_aa: CASSLEYRAGYGYTF
clone_size: -; v_call: TRBV9; cdr3_aa: CASSSTGPDGYTF
clone_size: few; v_call: TRBV23-1; cdr3_aa: CASSQSNLGQGIGELFF
clone_size: few; v_call: TRBV7-3; cdr3_aa: CASSLLTGQSTDTQYF
clone_size: -; v_call: TRBV6-1; cdr3_aa: CASSWTGMAETQYF
clone_size: few; v_call: TRBV7-6; cdr3_aa: CASGVAGELFF